What follows are 19 T cell receptor beta chains derived from one specimen sequenced in a study of post-analysis software for immune sequencing data. Study observations and caveats: TRBV5-6, TRBV5-1 and TRBV20-1 belonged to a set of about five TRBV segments that were more frequent in patients than controls.

Unique molecular identifiers were present in the TCR beta cDNA libraries. One entry per CDR3 protein, called by TCRdb with MiXCR from the PCR reads. The data show some 370,000 distinct CDR3 sequences, roughly 36% seen once. For these receptors, no antigen is known. Sample: blood. The origin of the receptors is a girl aged 5-17 years with multiple sclerosis.

The chain is built from TRBV20-1 and TRBJ2-1, with 7 bases matching TRBD1. This CDR3 comprises 15 residues. The ends lost 7 bases at V and 3 bases at J; junction bases unmatched: 12. Per germline, CDR1 DFQATT and CDR2 SNEGSKA (reference sequence). CDR3 coding DNA: TGCAGTGTAGTGCAAACAGGGGACCTCTACAATGAGCAGTTCTTC. Amino acid sequence: CSVVQTGDLYNEQFF.

In this sample, this clonotype turned up a few times. This chain uses TRBV4-1 with TRBJ1-2, with a weak D call TRBD1 (6 bases). The ends were cut back, 3 bases at V and 10 bases at J, with 15 bases in the middle. CDR1 and CDR2 from the germline V gene are MGHRA and YSYEKL. The CDR3 spans 13 residues. The CDR3 region is CASSQILGGFYTF. CDR3 bases: TGCGCCAGCAGCCAGATTTTGGGGGGCTTCTACACCTTC.

The table lists this clonotype with a count of one. The chain's CDR3 is CASSLQLTAQGSTEAFF. As DNA, the CDR3 is TGTGCCAGCAGCCTCCAGCTGACAGCGCAGGGGAGTACTGAAGCTTTCTTT. The chain is built from TRBV5-8 and TRBJ1-1, with a possible D match to TRBD1 (6 bases). Trimming pared 4 bases from V and 5 bases from J, leaving 24 bases between. The CDR3 runs to 17 residues. Germline values: CDR1 SGHTS, CDR2 YDEGEE.

The chain has TRBV5-1 and TRBJ2-4; TRBD1 agrees at 9 bases. V trimming: 0 bases; J trimming: 1 base; junction bases outside the gene matches: 5. The CDR3 contains 17 residues. Germline CDR1 and CDR2: SGHRS and YFSETQ. The CDR3 loop is CASSLAQGARAKNIQYF. For the CDR3, the DNA is TGCGCCAGCAGCTTGGCACAGGGGGCAAGGGCCAAAAACATTCAGTACTTC.

The chain has TRBV20-1 and TRBJ1-2, with 8 bases matching TRBD1. Looked up from germline, CDR1 is DFQATT and CDR2 is SNEGSKA (reference sequence). The CDR3 spans 14 residues. The V segment lost 6 bases and the J segment 7 bases; nucleotides outside the gene matches: 13. The chain's CDR3 is CSANTGQGHSGYTF. For the CDR3, the DNA is TGCAGTGCAAACACCGGACAGGGCCATAGTGGCTACACCTTC.

This clonotype was counted many times. The rearrangement joins TRBV20-1 to TRBJ2-5, with 10 nucleotides matching TRBD2. The germline V gene has CDR1 DFQATT and CDR2 SNEGSKA (reference sequence). The CDR3 contains 15 residues. Trimming removed 0 bases from V and 5 bases from J; junction bases left unmatched: 6. As DNA, the CDR3 is TGCAGTGCTAGAGAAAGCGGGGGGGCCGGGGAGACCCAGTACTTC. It translates to CSARESGGAGETQYF.

V usage is TRBV6-5 and J usage is TRBJ1-1; D gene unclear. This CDR3 spans 15 amino acids. Germline-derived CDR1 and CDR2 are MNHEY and SVGAGI. The V end was cut by 2 bases, the J end by 0 bases, with 10 bases between. In DNA, the CDR3 is TGTGCCAGCAGTTACGGAAATCGTGTGAACACTGAAGCTTTCTTT. It codes for CASSYGNRVNTEAFF.

The table lists this clonotype with a few counts. The J gene is TRBJ1-4, the V gene TRBV20-1; 7 nucleotides agree with TRBD1. The CDR3 runs to 14 residues. V was pared by 2 bases and J by 16 bases, with 16 bases of the junction left unmatched. Germline assignment: CDR1 DFQATT and CDR2 SNEGSKA (reference sequence). CDR3 coding DNA: TGCAGTGCTAGAAACAAGGAGGAGGGGACAGTCCGGTTTTTT. Protein: CSARNKEEGTVRFF.

This clonotype was seen repeatedly, ten times or more. The chain combines TRBV20-1 with TRBJ2-3; 12 bases are shared with TRBD2. The germline gives CDR1 DFQATT, CDR2 SNEGSKA (reference sequence). V lost 6 bases and J lost 3; bases outside the gene matches: 13. The CDR3 is 17 residues long. The CDR3 DNA is TGCAGTGCCACAACTAGCGGGGGGCAGGCGGGGACAGATACGCAGTATTTT. Encoded protein: CSATTSGGQAGTDTQYF.

Concerning this clonotype itself: Mismatch with germline at one junction end may stem from a read error. The chain couples TRBV6-6 to TRBJ2-1; a weak D match, TRBD2 (7 bases). CDR1 is MNHNY, CDR2 SVGAGI, per germline (reference sequence). The CDR3 is 12 amino acids. The CDR3 sequence: CGAGAPYNEQFF. In nucleotides, the CDR3 is TGCGGGGCGGGGGCCCCTTACAATGAGCAGTTCTTC.

This clonotype was detected a few times. V and J are TRBV2 and TRBJ1-6, with 8 bases that match TRBD1. Looked up from germline, CDR1 is SNHLY and CDR2 is FYNNEI. The V segment lost 6 bases and the J segment 8 bases; nucleotides outside the gene matches: 6. The CDR3 is made up of 14 amino acids. CDR3 residues: CASRETGVDSPLHF. CDR3 DNA: TGTGCCAGCAGAGAGACAGGGGTAGATTCACCCCTCCACTTT.

About this clonotype: With a much larger clone just one base away, this may be a read error. This chain links TRBV4-1 with TRBJ2-1; D may correspond to TRBD1 or TRBD2 (5 bases each). The CDR3 is 14 residues long. Germline lookup yields CDR1 MGHRA and CDR2 YSYEKL. The CDR3 loop is CASSQRDPYNERFF. As DNA, the CDR3 is TGCGCCAGCAGTCAAAGGGACCCCTACAATGAGCGGTTCTTC.

This clonotype was counted between two and nine times. The V gene is TRBV5-1, the J gene TRBJ1-2; TRBD1 is a possible D gene (6 bases). This CDR3 is 12 amino acids long. The germline V gene encodes CDR1 SGHRS and CDR2 YFSETQ. The V end was cut by 6 bases, the J end by 3 bases, with 9 bases between. The CDR3 nucleotides are TGCGCCAGCAAGGACAGCGACTATGGCTACACCTTC. This codes for CASKDSDYGYTF.

This clonotype was counted only a few times. The V call is TRBV9, the J call TRBJ2-7; D not certain. This CDR3 spans 15 amino acids. The V end lost 4 bases, the J end lost 2 bases, and 16 bases lay between the germline ends. Germline CDR1 reads SGDLS; CDR2 reads YYNGEE. CDR3 nucleotides: TGTGCCAGCAGCCCCCGGAGTAGTTCCGCCTACGAGCAGTACTTC. It codes for CASSPRSSSAYEQYF.

The chain recombines TRBV28 with TRBJ1-5; D is uncertain. Trimming took off 6 bases at V and 3 bases at J, with 9 bases between the two ends. CDR1 MDHEN and CDR2 SYDVKM come from the germline V gene. The CDR3 has 13 amino acids. The CDR3 loop reads CASRELLNQPQHF. DNA for the CDR3: TGTGCCAGCAGGGAGCTTCTCAATCAGCCCCAGCATTTT.

This clonotype was counted only a few times. This chain links TRBV20-1 with TRBJ1-5; 7 bases agree with TRBD1. The CDR3 totals 15 residues. The trim removed 6 bases at V and 7 bases at J, leaving 15 bases unmatched. The germline CDR1 and CDR2 sequences are DFQATT and SNEGSKA (reference sequence). The CDR3, as DNA: TGCAGTGCCATCGATCTAAGACAGGGTAGCCAGCCCCAGCATTTT. Translation: CSAIDLRQGSQPQHF.

The chain couples TRBV7-9 to TRBJ2-7; TRBD1 agrees at 7 bases. The V and J ends lost 3 bases and 4 bases, in that order; junction bases with no gene match: 6. CDR3 length: 14 amino acids. The germline CDR1 and CDR2 sequences are SEHNR and FQNEAQ (reference sequence). The CDR3 DNA reads as TGTGCCAGCAGCTTCGGGACAGCAATTTACGAGCAGTACTTC. Translating it yields CASSFGTAIYEQYF.

This rearrangement joins TRBV12-3 or TRBV12-4 to TRBJ2-1; TRBD1 aligns across 10 bases. V was clipped by 6 bases and J by 0 bases; unmatched bases: 14. The CDR3 is 19 residues long. The CDR3: CASSPGGQGRQSSYNEQFF. The CDR3 DNA sequence: TGTGCCAGCAGCCCAGGGGGACAGGGGCGCCAAAGCTCCTACAATGAGCAGTTCTTC.

The chain couples TRBV15 to TRBJ2-3, with a tentative D call TRBD1 (6 bases). This CDR3 comprises 14 residues. Trimming removed 3 bases at V and 3 bases at J, with 10 bases between. From germline, CDR1 is LNHNV and CDR2 YYDKDF (reference sequence). The CDR3 sequence: CATSRPTGTDTQYF. In DNA form, the CDR3 reads TGTGCCACCAGCAGGCCAACAGGGACAGATACGCAGTATTTT.